Below, 2 T cell receptor beta chains from the same sample are listed, as sequenced in a study of human T cells and chemical hapten exposure. As for time point: pre-sensitization, week 0. Treatment indicated: therapeutic diphenylcyclopropenone sensitization with weekly scalp DPC. Each CDR3 protein is one row after TCRdb ran MiXCR on the RACE reads. In the table there are 190,000 or so distinct CDR3 sequences, roughly 30% of which are singletons. The source material was whole blood, sampled in connection with sensitization to the hapten diphenylcyclopropenone (DPC). The receptors stem from a woman in her thirties with alopecia areata. Some clones in this sample may be carry-over from other donors' samples.

The genes are TRBV29-1 and TRBJ2-2; possible D gene TRBD1, 5 bases. The CDR3 runs to 13 residues. From germline, CDR1 is SQVTM and CDR2 ANQGSEA. V gave up 4 bases and J gave up 3 bases, with 9 bases separating them. The CDR3 spells CSVAKQDTGELFF. DNA of the CDR3: TGCAGCGTTGCGAAACAGGACACCGGGGAGCTGTTTTTT.

The genes are TRBV6-5 and TRBJ2-1, with 10 bases aligning to TRBD2. J lost 5 bases, V lost 6 bases, and 7 bases had no gene match. CDR1 and CDR2 from the germline V gene are MNHEY and SVGAGI. The CDR3 runs 15 residues. This CDR3 is CASSRLAGANNEQFF. The CDR3 DNA reads TGTGCCAGCAGCCGGCTAGCGGGAGCTAACAATGAGCAGTTCTTC.